This TCR beta chain is from a study of T-cell reconstitution after alpha-beta-depleted transplantation in children. Overall study results and limits: Several hundred graft clones that had expanded were reportedly the source of alpha-beta T cells about two months after transplant.

With regard to this clonotype: Its specificity is unknown.

This sample's TCRbeta library carried unique molecular identifier barcodes. TCRdb reanalysed the PCR reads using MiXCR and keeps one entry per CDR3 protein. In the table there are roughly 420,000 distinct CDR3 sequences, roughly 16% of which are singletons. CDR3 length equals 16 residues. Germline V lookup: CDR1 MGHRA, CDR2 YSYEKL. V dropped 4 bases and J dropped 0 bases, with 16 bases sitting between them. This clonotype was obtained from a boy under two years old who had a stem cell transplant for Wiskott-Aldrich syndrome, so the T cells may come from the graft donor. The rearrangement uses TRBV4-1 and TRBJ2-7, with D perhaps matching TRBD2 (6 bases). Here the sequenced sample was PBMCs, mostly from graft donor cells, taken 360 days after TCRalphabeta/CD19-depleted stem cell transplant. CDR3 residues: CASSPGLGRISYEQYF. In DNA, the CDR3 is TGCGCCAGCAGCCCAGGATTAGGGAGGATCTCCTACGAGCAGTACTTC.